This T cell receptor (beta chain) was recorded in a study of cytomegalovirus exposure and HLA in healthy donors. This clone occurred a few times. Its antigen is unidentified. With V trimmed by 10 bases and J by 5 bases, 8 bases remained unmatched. CDR1 and CDR2 (germline): MNHEY, SVGAGI. The CDR3 has 12 amino acids. PCR used 60 Vbeta primers and 13 Jbeta primers. TCRdb keeps only in-frame clones here, not all; method: immunoSEQ multiplex PCR. Among some 130,000 clones listed, approximately 80% were seen once. Study results and limitations: Highest at DRB1 and lowest at HLA-C, TCR association rates differed among HLA loci in a later analysis.

This sequence joins TRBV6-5 and TRBJ2-7, with 7 bases fitting TRBD2. The origin of this receptor is a man aged 25 to 45 in good health and CMV-seronegative. The sample taken for sequencing was PBMCs. CDR3 nucleotides: TGTGCCACTACCCGGGGGGTCAACGAGCAGTACTTC. Its protein product is CATTRGVNEQYF.